The rows below give T cell receptor beta chains drawn from one sample of a study of T-cell memory formation after mild COVID-19. TCRdb passed the 5' RACE reads through MiXCR, listing each CDR3 protein once. The sample has about 270,000 distinct CDR3 sequences; about a sixth are singletons. The sample taken for sequencing was PBMCs or a T cell subset sorted from them (not recorded which). Receptors were obtained from a man younger than 35 who had mild COVID-19 (a few samples of this study predate the infection). Cell type and time point are not known. Each CDR3 is given with its conserved first and last residue. The D gene is left open where the match is weak. Where a row states a size, it is once, few, many or the class of an expanded clone; other rows omit it.

clone size	J gene	D gene	V gene	CDR3 DNA	CDR3 protein
many	TRBJ1-4	-	TRBV4-3	TGCGCCAGCAGCCAAGAGGCGGAAGTCGGGGAAAAACTGTTTTTT	CASSQEAEVGEKLFF
few	TRBJ2-2	-	TRBV28	TGTGCCAGCAGATTAGGGGGTCCGGTCGGGGAGCTGTTTTTT	CASRLGGPVGELFF
few	TRBJ2-5	-	TRBV6-6	TGTGCCAGCACGCTCTGGGCAAGTGGAGAGACCCAGTACTTC	CASTLWASGETQYF
-	TRBJ2-5	TRBD1	TRBV6-2/TRBV6-3	TGTGCCAGCGGGGGCTGGACAGGGGGCGAAGAGACCCAGTACTTC	CASGGWTGGEETQYF
few	TRBJ2-2	TRBD1	TRBV5-1	TGCGCCAGCAGTTTGGACAGGTTGAACACCGGGGAGCTGTTTTTT	CASSLDRLNTGELFF
few	TRBJ2-6	TRBD1	TRBV14	TGTGCCAGCAGCCAAGATTCCGGACAGGGTGCTGGGGCCAACGTCCTGACTTTC	CASSQDSGQGAGANVLTF
many	TRBJ2-3	TRBD1	TRBV7-6	TGTGCCAGCAGTTCCCCGACAGGGCCCCAGTATTTT	CASSSPTGPQYF
-	TRBJ1-2	TRBD1	TRBV5-6	TGTGCCAGCAGCCCCGACAGGGTTGGAGGTGGCTACACCTTC	CASSPDRVGGGYTF
-	TRBJ2-3	TRBD2	TRBV4-1	TGCGCCAGCAGCCAGGCTAGCGGTTTCGGTGCGTATACGCAGTATTTT	CASSQASGFGAYTQYF
-	TRBJ2-6	-	TRBV6-5	TGTGCCAGCAGCTATTACTCCTCTGGGGCCAACGTCCTGACTTTC	CASSYYSSGANVLTF
many	TRBJ2-5	-	TRBV11-2	TGTGCCAGCAGCTTATTTCCGGGACCCCAAGAGACCCAGTACTTC	CASSLFPGPQETQYF
-	TRBJ2-1	TRBD2	TRBV29-1	TGCAGCGTTGCCACTAGCGGGGGGTTACAGTTCTTC	CSVATSGGLQFF
-	TRBJ1-2	-	TRBV27	TGTGCCAGCAGTTCATGGCCCGCAGGGAACTATGGCTACACCTTC	CASSSWPAGNYGYTF
many	TRBJ2-4	TRBD1	TRBV7-2	TGTGCCAGCAGACCGACCGGGACAGGGATAAACATTCAGTACTTC	CASRPTGTGINIQYF
-	TRBJ2-7	-	TRBV2	TGTGCCAGCAGTGAACAGGGTTTAGCCTACGAGCAGTACTTC	CASSEQGLAYEQYF
-	TRBJ1-1	-	TRBV5-6	TGTGCCAGCGGACGGGGGGAAGCTTTCTTT	CASGRGEAFF
many	TRBJ2-2	-	TRBV7-2	TGTGCCAGCACCTTGGCCGTGCGGAACACCGGGGAGCTGTTTTTT	CASTLAVRNTGELFF
-	TRBJ2-3	-	TRBV7-9	TGTGCCAGCAGCTTGGGTCCGAGTGGCGCAGATACGCAGTATTTT	CASSLGPSGADTQYF
-	TRBJ1-2	TRBD1	TRBV5-6	TGTGCCAGCAGCTTGACAGAACAGGGGGCTGGATATGGCTACACCTTC	CASSLTEQGAGYGYTF
-	TRBJ2-7	-	TRBV12-3/TRBV12-4	TGTGCCAGCAGGCATACCGCACTTGACTACGAGCAGTACTTC	CASRHTALDYEQYF